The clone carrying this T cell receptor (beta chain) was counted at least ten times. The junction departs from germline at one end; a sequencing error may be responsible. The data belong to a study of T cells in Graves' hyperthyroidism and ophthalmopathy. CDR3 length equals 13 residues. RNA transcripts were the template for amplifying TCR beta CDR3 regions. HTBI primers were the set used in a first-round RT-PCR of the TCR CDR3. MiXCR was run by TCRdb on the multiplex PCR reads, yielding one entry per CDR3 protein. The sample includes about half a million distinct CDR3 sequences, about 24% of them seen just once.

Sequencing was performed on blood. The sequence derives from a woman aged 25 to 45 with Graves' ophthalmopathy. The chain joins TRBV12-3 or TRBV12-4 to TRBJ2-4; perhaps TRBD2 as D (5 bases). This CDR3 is CASRSGQPNIKYF. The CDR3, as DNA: TGTGCCAGCAGAAGCGGCCAGCCTAACATTAAGTACTTC.